Below are 13 T cell receptor beta chains sequenced from a single sample in a study of T cells in Graves' hyperthyroidism and ophthalmopathy. Researchers amplified the TCR beta CDR3 regions from RNA transcripts. The HTBI primer set was used in a first-round RT-PCR of the TCR CDR3. From the multiplex PCR reads, TCRdb called clonotypes with MiXCR, one entry per CDR3 protein. The sample carries around 700,000 distinct CDR3 sequences, 30% to 40% recorded once. Source material: blood. Source of these receptors: a middle-aged woman with Graves' hyperthyroidism.

This clonotype showed up just a few times. The V call is TRBV11-3, the J call TRBJ1-5; tentative D call: TRBD1 (6 bases). V lost 2 bases and J lost 4, with 15 bases in between. CDR3 length: 16 amino acids. Germline CDR1 reads SGHNT; CDR2 reads YENEEA. The CDR3 DNA reads as TGTGCCAGCAGCTTAAGATGGTACAGGGCAAATCAGCCCCAGCATTTT. This sequence encodes CASSLRWYRANQPQHF.

V is TRBV6-4 and J is TRBJ2-2, with D possibly TRBD1 on 6 matching bases. In germline, CDR1 is MRHNA, CDR2 SNTAGT. Trimming removed 5 bases from V and 0 bases from J, with 10 bases in between. CDR3 size: 15 residues. CDR3: CASSRQAPNTGELFF. The DNA for the CDR3 is TGTGCCAGCAGTAGACAGGCGCCGAACACCGGGGAGCTGTTTTTT.

The chain carries TRBV10-3 and TRBJ1-2; possibly TRBD1 for D (6 bases). CDR1 is ENHRY, CDR2 SYGVKD, per germline. The CDR3 spans 13 residues. Deletions cut 7 bases from V and 6 bases from J, with 15 bases between. Written as DNA, the CDR3 is TGTGCCATCAATAGTCCAGGGGATGATGGCTACACCTTC. Protein: CAINSPGDDGYTF.

This clonotype was recorded many times. The chain carries TRBV12-3 or TRBV12-4 and TRBJ1-1; D not resolved. The CDR3 consists of 13 residues. Trimming cost V 5 bases and J 4 bases, with 11 bases left between them. The CDR3, as DNA: TGTGCCAGCAGTCTCGAGAAGTTCACTGAAGCTTTCTTT. Translating gives CASSLEKFTEAFF.

This clonotype was seen ten or more times. Possible read error: a much larger clone is one base away. The rearrangement joins TRBV7-9 to TRBJ1-1, with D hard to call. Trimming shortened V by 1 base and J by 3 bases, and 3 bases separated the two germline ends. The CDR3 totals 12 residues. Germline V gene lookup returns CDR1 SEHNR and CDR2 FQNEAQ (reference sequence). This CDR3 reads CASSLVYTEAFF. CDR3 DNA sequence: TGTGCCAGCAGCTTAGTCTACACTGAAGCTTTCTTT.

This clonotype was seen a few times. The rearrangement links TRBV10-1 to TRBJ1-3; D unclear. The CDR3 runs to 16 residues. V dropped 8 bases and J dropped 0 bases, with 17 bases sitting between them. Per the germline V gene, CDR1 is WNHNN and CDR2 is SYGVQD (reference sequence). CDR3 loop: CASSGPTYNSGNTIYF. DNA for the CDR3: TGCGCCAGCTCCGGGCCTACCTACAACTCTGGAAACACCATATATTTT.

This chain connects TRBV4-1 to TRBJ2-2; the D gene is possibly TRBD2 (5 bases). The CDR3 sequence is 17 residues long. Looked up from germline, CDR1 is MGHRA and CDR2 is YSYEKL. Trimming pared 0 bases from V and 0 bases from J, leaving 11 bases between. For the CDR3, the DNA is TGCGCCAGCAGCCAAGATTGGCTAGCTCCGAACACCGGGGAGCTGTTTTTT. Its translation is CASSQDWLAPNTGELFF.

This chain links TRBV5-1 with TRBJ1-1; 7 bases agree with TRBD1. Germline trimming cut 0 bases from V and 4 bases from J; bases unmatched to any gene: 9. The CDR3 runs to 16 residues. CDR1 is SGHRS and CDR2 is YFSETQ in the germline V gene. The DNA of the CDR3 is TGCGCCAGCAGCTTGGGGGACAGAATCCCTTCCACTGAAGCTTTCTTT. Its translation: CASSLGDRIPSTEAFF.

This chain joins TRBV20-1 and TRBJ2-7, with 10 bases lining up with TRBD1. V was clipped by 5 bases and J by 9 bases; unmatched bases: 1. The CDR3 length is 10 residues. CDR1 and CDR2 (germline): DFQATT, SNEGSKA (reference sequence). In DNA form, the CDR3 reads TGCAGTGCTGGACAGGGGGGGCAGTACTTC. This gives the protein CSAGQGGQYF.

This clonotype showed up just a few times. V gene TRBV20-1 combines with J gene TRBJ1-1; D is possibly TRBD1 (6 bases). Germline V CDR1 and CDR2: DFQATT, SNEGSKA (reference sequence). Between the trimmed V and J ends, which lost 1 base and 0 bases, there was a span of 12 bases. The CDR3 loop spans 15 amino acids. The CDR3 coding sequence is TGCAGTGCTAGAGGGGCAGGGGCGATGAACACTGAAGCTTTCTTT. The encoded protein is CSARGAGAMNTEAFF.

This clonotype was recorded many times. The chain carries TRBV7-9 and TRBJ1-1; D remains unclear. Germline V gene lookup returns CDR1 SEHNR and CDR2 FQNEAQ (reference sequence). The germline V and J ends were trimmed by 7 bases and 5 bases, with 14 bases remaining between them. CDR3 length: 13 residues. The DNA for the CDR3 is TGTGCCAGCACCAGGTTTGAAGGGACTGAAGCTTTCTTT. Amino acids: CASTRFEGTEAFF.

CDR3 region: CASSPPAAGANEKLFF. CDR3 nucleotides: TGTGCCAGCTCACCACCTGCGGCAGGGGCTAATGAAAAACTGTTTTTT. The rearrangement links TRBV24-1 to TRBJ1-4, with D possibly matching TRBD1 (6 bases). Germline assignment: CDR1 KGHDR and CDR2 SFDVKD. Trimming shortened V by 11 bases and J by 3 bases, and 21 bases separated the two germline ends. CDR3 size: 16 residues.

In this sample, this clonotype turned up a few times. The rearrangement uses TRBV5-1 and TRBJ2-5; perhaps TRBD2 as D (6 bases). CDR1 is SGHRS and CDR2 is YFSETQ in the germline V gene. This CDR3 is 14 amino acids long. Trimming took off 5 bases at V and 4 bases at J, with 15 bases between the two ends. The CDR3 reads CASSPQRVRETQYF. The DNA for the CDR3 is TGCGCCAGCAGTCCACAGCGGGTGAGAGAGACCCAGTACTTC.